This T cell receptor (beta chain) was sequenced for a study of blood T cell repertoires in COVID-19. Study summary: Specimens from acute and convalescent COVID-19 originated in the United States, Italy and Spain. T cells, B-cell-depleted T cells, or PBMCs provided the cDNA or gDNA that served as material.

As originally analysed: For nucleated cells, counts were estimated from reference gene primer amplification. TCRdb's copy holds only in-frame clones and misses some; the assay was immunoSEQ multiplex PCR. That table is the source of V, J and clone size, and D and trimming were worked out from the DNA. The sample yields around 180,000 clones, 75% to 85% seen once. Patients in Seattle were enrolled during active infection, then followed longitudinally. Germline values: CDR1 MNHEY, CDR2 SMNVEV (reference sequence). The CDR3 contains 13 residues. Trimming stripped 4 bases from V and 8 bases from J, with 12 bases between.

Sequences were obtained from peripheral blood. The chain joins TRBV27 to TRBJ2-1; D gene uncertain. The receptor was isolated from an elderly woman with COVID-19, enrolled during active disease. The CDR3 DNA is TGTGCCAGCAGTTCCAACCCTCTAGATGAGCAGTTCTTC. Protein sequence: CASSSNPLDEQFF.